Sequencing of this TCR beta chain was carried out in a study of PD-1 blockade in classical Hodgkin lymphoma. Relapses following autologous stem cell transplantation were seen in all patients, with brentuximab vedotin exposure varying. General study points: Exclusion was the outcome for patients who began nivolumab under 1 year after ASCT. Newly diagnosed patients were said to have less baseline TCR diversity than healthy donors did. Significant TCR diversity gains by C4D1 occurred in CD4+ but not CD8+ cells. Complete responders' baseline diversity resembled that of newly diagnosed patients.

Comments on this clone: No antigen is known for it.

The V gene lost 3 bases and the J gene lost 0 bases, with 9 bases spanning the gap. CDR3 length equals 16 residues. Germline assignment: CDR1 MGHDK and CDR2 SYGVNS. Data came from immunoSEQ multiplex PCR; TCRdb stores just in-frame clones and leaves some out. The sample shows about 41,000 clones, 86% of them seen only once. Specimen: peripheral blood mononuclear cells (PBMCs), collected before the second cycle of nivolumab. This receptor was obtained from a human donor with classical Hodgkin lymphoma. The gene calls are TRBV25-1 and TRBJ2-6, with a weak D call TRBD2 (5 bases). CDR3 protein: CASSEPGNSGANVLTF. The DNA of the CDR3 is TGTGCCAGCAGTGAGCCGGGAAACTCTGGGGCCAACGTCCTGACTTTC. The full variable domain, in which reference TRBV25-1 and TRBJ2-6 provide the parts outside the CDR3, is EADIYQTPRYLVIGTGKKITLECSQTMGHDKMYWYQQDPGMELHLIHYSYGVNSTEKGDLSSESTVSRIRTEHFPLTLESARPSHTSQYLCASSEPGNSGANVLTFGAGSRLTVL.